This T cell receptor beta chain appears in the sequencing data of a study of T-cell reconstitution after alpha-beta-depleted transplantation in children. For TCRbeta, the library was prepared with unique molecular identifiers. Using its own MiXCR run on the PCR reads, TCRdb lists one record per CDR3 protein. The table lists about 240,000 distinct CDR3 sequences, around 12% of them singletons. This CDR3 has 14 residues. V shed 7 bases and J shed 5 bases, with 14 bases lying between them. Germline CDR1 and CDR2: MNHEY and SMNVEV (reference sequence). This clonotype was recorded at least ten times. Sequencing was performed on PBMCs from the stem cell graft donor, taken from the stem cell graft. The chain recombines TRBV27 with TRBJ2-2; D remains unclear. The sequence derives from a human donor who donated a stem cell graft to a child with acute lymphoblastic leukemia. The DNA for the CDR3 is TGTGCCAGCAAGCCCCTCCAGGTTACCGGGGAGCTGTTTTTT. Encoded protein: CASKPLQVTGELFF.